The T cell receptor (beta chain) under discussion was sequenced for a study of chemoradiotherapy in HPV16-positive cancers. Findings of the study overall: Only two HPV16-positive patients supplied the functional HPV-specificity definition. For HPV16-positive patients, expanding HPV-responsive T cells associated with longer recurrence-free survival. During treatment, candidate HPV-specific clones and E7-related motifs expanded in tumor.

Repertoires were generated with immunoSEQ multiplex PCR, while TCRdb's copy carries only in-frame clones and drops some. The sample shows 9,500 to 15,000 clones, about 87% of them seen only once. Remarks on this clone: The antigen is undetermined.

CDR1 and CDR2 from the germline V gene are SQVTM and ANQGSEA. V lost 3 bases, J lost 7 bases, and 5 bases stayed unmatched. The CDR3 spans 14 residues. This material consisted of blood, taken from a patient who underwent chemoradiotherapy. This chain uses TRBV29-1 with TRBJ2-1; 11 bases are a match to TRBD2. The clonotype originates from a human donor with HPV-associated anogenital cancer. DNA for the CDR3: TGCAGCGTTGACAGTAGCGGGGGGGGAAATGAGCAGTTCTTC. Amino acids: CSVDSSGGGNEQFF.